One sample yielded the 24 T cell receptor beta chains listed below, sequenced in a study of identical twins. TCRdb reprocessed the 5' RACE reads with MiXCR, giving one entry per CDR3 protein. This table holds 300,000 or so distinct CDR3 sequences, roughly 9% found once. These data also featured in a second study, about yellow fever vaccine responses in identical twins.

The sample consisted of CD8+ T cells sorted from blood. Receptors were obtained from a woman between 18 and 29 years old in good health.

The chain couples TRBV7-9 to TRBJ2-7; perhaps TRBD1 as D (6 bases). Germline CDR1 is SEHNR and CDR2 is FQNEAQ (reference sequence). The CDR3 consists of 13 residues. The V and J ends lost 6 bases and 5 bases respectively, with 14 bases between them. CDR3 sequence (DNA): TGTGCCAGCAGTCCTACAGGGACAAACGAGCAGTACTTC. Translating gives CASSPTGTNEQYF.

The chain joins TRBV29-1 to TRBJ2-1; D gene unclear. V was shortened by 7 bases and J by 2 bases, with 15 bases between the two germline ends. The CDR3 totals 14 residues. Germline lookup yields CDR1 SQVTM and CDR2 ANQGSEA. The CDR3: CSAGSLNPYNEQFF. The CDR3 DNA follows: TGCAGCGCTGGGTCGTTGAACCCCTACAATGAGCAGTTCTTC.

The rearrangement uses TRBV29-1 and TRBJ2-7, with TRBD1 identical over 9 bases. J lost 4 bases, V lost 0 bases, and 4 bases had no gene match. Germline V gene lookup returns CDR1 SQVTM and CDR2 ANQGSEA. This CDR3 is built from 14 residues. The CDR3 coding sequence is TGCAGCGTTGAAGATATGGGACAGGGATACGAGCAGTACTTC. Protein sequence: CSVEDMGQGYEQYF.

This clonotype was seen many times. The chain carries TRBV7-8 and TRBJ2-3; D unresolved. In germline, CDR1 is SGHVS, CDR2 FQNEAQ. The CDR3 length is 14 residues. Trimming stripped 2 bases from V and 0 bases from J, with 6 bases between. CDR3 in DNA: TGTGCCAGCAGCTTAATGGACAGCACAGATACGCAGTATTTT. Protein product: CASSLMDSTDTQYF.

This clonotype was observed once. V gene TRBV12-3 or TRBV12-4 combines with J gene TRBJ2-2, with TRBD2 matching over 7 bases. Trimming took 4 bases from V and 3 from J; bases not matched to a gene: 5. The CDR3 covers 15 residues. Here the CDR3 reads CASSSVLADTGELFF. The CDR3 DNA reads TGTGCCAGCAGTTCGGTGCTAGCGGACACCGGGGAGCTGTTTTTT.

Ten or more counts support this clonotype. The chain joins TRBV30 to TRBJ1-4, with D perhaps matching TRBD1 (5 bases). The CDR3 extends over 13 amino acids. Deletions cut 1 base from V and 4 bases from J, with 7 bases between. From germline, CDR1 is GTSNPN and CDR2 SVGIG (reference sequence). The CDR3 DNA reads TGTGCCTGGAGTGCGGACATTAATGAAAAACTGTTTTTT. Its translation is CAWSADINEKLFF.

This chain connects TRBV14 to TRBJ2-3; 9 bases fit TRBD2. V dropped 2 bases and J dropped 2; count of bases not matched to a gene: 5. Germline V gene data show CDR1 as SGHDN and CDR2 as FVKESK. The CDR3 totals 16 residues. In DNA form, the CDR3 reads TGTGCCAGCAGCCAATTCGAGCGGGGGGACACAGATACGCAGTATTTT. It is translated as CASSQFERGDTDTQYF.

The count of this clonotype is one. CDR3 sequence reads: CASSPHLGPYEQYF. The DNA for the CDR3 is TGTGCCAGCAGCCCACACCTCGGGCCCTACGAGCAGTACTTC. The gene calls are TRBV7-9 and TRBJ2-7; D remains unclear. CDR3 length: 14 amino acids. V lost 5 bases to trimming and J lost 2 bases, with 13 bases between them. Germline loops: CDR1 SEHNR, CDR2 FQNEAQ (reference sequence).

This clonotype was counted ten times or more. This sequence joins TRBV5-1 and TRBJ2-2, with D hard to call. CDR3 size: 15 residues. V shed 2 bases and J shed 3 bases, with 11 bases lying between them. Germline assignment: CDR1 SGHRS and CDR2 YFSETQ. The CDR3: CASSFETSYTGELFF. The CDR3 region has the DNA TGCGCCAGCAGCTTTGAGACGAGTTACACCGGGGAGCTGTTTTTT.

This clonotype occurred many times. The V gene is TRBV9, the J gene TRBJ1-1, with no clear D. This CDR3 has 17 residues. Germline loops: CDR1 SGDLS, CDR2 YYNGEE. The V end lost 0 bases, the J end lost 1 base, and 16 bases lay between the germline ends. CDR3 residues: CASSVDPGNRWNTEAFF. The CDR3 DNA follows: TGTGCCAGCAGCGTAGATCCTGGAAACAGATGGAACACTGAAGCTTTCTTT.

CDR3 nucleotide sequence: TGTGCCAGCAGCCCAGGGCACCAAGACTACAATGAGCAGTTCTTC. This codes for CASSPGHQDYNEQFF. The rearrangement uses TRBV28 and TRBJ2-1; D may be TRBD1 (5 bases). The length of the CDR3 is 15 residues. Trimming removed 6 bases from V and 3 bases from J, with 15 bases in between. CDR1 and CDR2 (germline): MDHEN, SYDVKM.

The J gene is TRBJ2-3, the V gene TRBV10-1, with 7 bases lining up with TRBD1. V lost 7 bases and J lost 0; bases outside the gene matches: 4. Germline CDR1 WNHNN, CDR2 SYGVQD (reference sequence). The CDR3 is made up of 14 amino acids. Written as DNA, the CDR3 is TGCGCCAGCAAAGGACAGGCAAGCACAGATACGCAGTATTTT. As protein: CASKGQASTDTQYF.

The rearrangement uses TRBV11-2 and TRBJ1-1, with D uncertain. Germline V gives CDR1 SGHAT, CDR2 FQNNGV. V gave up 6 bases and J gave up 6 bases, with 11 bases separating them. The CDR3 spans 12 residues. The CDR3 loop is CASRVTLAEAFF. The DNA for the CDR3 is TGTGCCAGCAGGGTGACATTGGCTGAAGCTTTCTTT.

V is TRBV5-1 and J is TRBJ2-7; D gene ambiguous. Germline-derived CDR1 and CDR2 are SGHRS and YFSETQ. V was shortened by 7 bases and J by 0 bases, with 14 bases between the two germline ends. This CDR3 comprises 14 residues. The chain's CDR3 is CASGPLVNSYEQYF. CDR3 coding DNA: TGCGCCAGCGGGCCGTTAGTGAACTCCTACGAGCAGTACTTC.

The chain recombines TRBV6-5 with TRBJ2-1; possibly TRBD1 or TRBD2 for D (6 bases each). Germline V CDR1 and CDR2: MNHEY, SVGAGI. Deletions cut 2 bases from V and 5 bases from J, with 19 bases between. This CDR3 has 17 amino acids. The CDR3 reads CASSYEPGAGLDNEQFF. The CDR3 coding sequence is TGTGCCAGCAGTTACGAGCCGGGGGCAGGACTTGACAATGAGCAGTTCTTC.

This clonotype was observed many times. The chain carries TRBV27 and TRBJ2-7, with D perhaps matching TRBD2 (6 bases). The CDR3 length is 14 residues. Germline V gene lookup returns CDR1 MNHEY and CDR2 SMNVEV (reference sequence). V was cut by 0 bases and J by 2 bases, with 8 bases left in between. CDR3 in DNA: TGTGCCAGCAGTTTATCAGCTAGCGCCTACGAGCAGTACTTC. As protein: CASSLSASAYEQYF.

V is TRBV5-6 and J is TRBJ1-4; TRBD1 aligns across 7 bases. After removal of 4 bases from V and 7 bases from J, the junction contained 7 bases not matched to a gene. CDR3 length: 14 amino acids. From germline, CDR1 is SGHDT and CDR2 YYEEEE. CDR3 in amino acids: CASSTGAGIEKLFF. CDR3 coding DNA: TGTGCCAGCAGCACAGGGGCGGGTATTGAAAAACTGTTTTTT. Full variable domain (outside the CDR3, taken from reference TRBV5-6 and TRBJ1-4): DAGVTQSPTHLIKTRGQQVTLRCSPKSGHDTVSWYQQALGQGPQFIFQYYEEEERQRGNFPDRFSGHQFPNYSSELNVNALLLGDSALYLCASSTGAGIEKLFFGSGTQLSVL.

In this sample, this clonotype turned up many times. V gene TRBV7-3 combines with J gene TRBJ2-3; D is ambiguous. The CDR3 covers 13 residues. Germline V gene data show CDR1 as SGHTA and CDR2 as FQGTGA. V was clipped by 5 bases and J by 6 bases, with 12 bases between them. The CDR3 region is CASSPRLADTQYF. In DNA, the CDR3 is TGTGCCAGCAGCCCGAGGCTGGCCGATACGCAGTATTTT.

This clonotype was picked up a small number of times. J is TRBJ1-4 and V is TRBV5-1; D is ambiguous. Deletions cut 3 bases from V and 5 bases from J, with 11 bases between. The CDR3 has 14 residues. Germline V gene lookup returns CDR1 SGHRS and CDR2 YFSETQ. In nucleotides, the CDR3 is TGCGCCAGCAGCTACGAGGGAGGGAATGAAAAACTGTTTTTT. This translates into CASSYEGGNEKLFF.

This clonotype was counted at least ten times. V and J are TRBV7-2 and TRBJ2-7; 7 bases are a match to TRBD2. Germline values: CDR1 SGHTA, CDR2 FQGNSA. With V trimmed by 4 bases and J by 3 bases, 9 bases remained unmatched. The CDR3 sequence is 15 residues long. CDR3 region: CASSSVGGSIYEQYF. The CDR3 DNA follows: TGTGCCAGCAGCTCGGTGGGGGGGTCAATCTACGAGCAGTACTTC.

This clonotype has more than one count but fewer than ten. The chain combines TRBV24-1 with TRBJ2-3; perhaps TRBD2 as D (7 bases). The CDR3 covers 14 residues. The ends were cut back, 4 bases at V and 2 bases at J, with 9 bases in the middle. Germline assignment: CDR1 KGHDR and CDR2 SFDVKD. The CDR3 sequence: CATSDGGPTDTQYF. The CDR3 DNA follows: TGTGCCACCAGTGACGGGGGGCCCACAGATACGCAGTATTTT.

This clonotype was counted a few times. The chain uses TRBV27 and TRBJ2-2, with TRBD1 matching 9 bases. CDR3 length equals 15 residues. Germline V gives CDR1 MNHEY, CDR2 SMNVEV (reference sequence). The trim removed 5 bases at V and 4 bases at J, leaving 5 bases unmatched. The CDR3, as DNA: TGTGCCAGCAGTACGGGACAGGGATTCACCGGGGAGCTGTTTTTT. It is translated as CASSTGQGFTGELFF.

CDR3 amino acids: CASSRGQGSTDTQYF. The CDR3 DNA follows: TGCGCCAGCAGCCGCGGACAGGGCAGCACAGATACGCAGTATTTT. The chain has TRBV4-1 and TRBJ2-3, with TRBD1 identical over 8 bases. Germline loops: CDR1 MGHRA, CDR2 YSYEKL. CDR3 length equals 15 residues. V shed 4 bases, J shed 0 bases, and the junction held 3 bases outside the gene matches.

This clonotype was seen repeatedly, ten times or more. V and J are TRBV29-1 and TRBJ2-3; D call uncertain. This CDR3 spans 13 amino acids. Germline CDR1 and CDR2: SQVTM and ANQGSEA. Trimming stripped 7 bases from V and 3 bases from J, with 14 bases between. In nucleotides, the CDR3 is TGCAGCGGATGGGATCTCATGACAGATACGCAGTATTTT. It codes for CSGWDLMTDTQYF.